The following is a T cell receptor beta chain sequence with its context. Its antigen is unidentified. The sample comes from a study of CD4 T cells in relation to SARS-CoV-2 and coronaviruses. The unexposed donors gave CD4+ T cells in about 2010-2018, prior to COVID-19. Isolation of CD4+ T cells took place after about 9 days in culture. CDR1 is LNHDA, CDR2 SQIVND, per germline (reference sequence). V was clipped by 5 bases and J by 0 bases; unmatched bases: 6. The CDR3 length is 15 residues. Broader study findings: About 65% of donors had memory CD4+ clonotypes crossrecognizing SARS-CoV-2 and common cold coronavirus spike.

Sequencing used immunoSEQ multiplex PCR; TCRdb keeps in-frame clones, though not all of them. Altogether roughly 30,000 clones are present, about three quarters being singletons, with the ten largest covering roughly 14%. Sequenced input: CD4+ T cells from PBMCs, cultured in vitro. This receptor was taken from a human donor in good health. This rearrangement joins TRBV19 to TRBJ2-7, with 8 bases matching TRBD1. In DNA form, the CDR3 reads TGTGCCAGTAGTCCTACGGACAGGGCCTCCTACGAGCAGTACTTC. Its protein product is CASSPTDRASYEQYF.